Each of the 6 T cell receptor beta chains below was sequenced from the same sample in a study of blood T cell repertoires in COVID-19. Sequenced by immunoSEQ multiplex PCR; TCRdb stores in-frame clones only, minus some. The sample has tens of thousands of clones; about nine tenths are singletons. The sequenced sample consisted of peripheral blood. The receptors were gathered from a man between 65 and 79 years old with active or convalescent COVID-19.

The J gene is TRBJ2-6, the V gene TRBV28, with D possibly TRBD2 on 5 matching bases. The CDR3 is made up of 15 amino acids. Per germline, CDR1 MDHEN and CDR2 SYDVKM. Trimming took 6 bases from V and 2 from J, leaving 11 bases between them. CDR3 nucleotides: TGTGCCAGCAGCCTGGACTTCGCTGGGGCCAACGTCCTGACTTTC. Translated: CASSLDFAGANVLTF.

The rearrangement uses TRBV6-1 and TRBJ2-7; 10 bases fit TRBD1. The germline V gene has CDR1 MNHNS and CDR2 SASEGT. The CDR3 runs 15 residues. V shed 3 bases and J 9 bases; nucleotides not matched to a gene: 11. The CDR3 DNA is TGTGCCAGCAGTGATCCGGGACAGGGGAACCTGTGGCAGTACTTC. Translated: CASSDPGQGNLWQYF.

The chain is built from TRBV30 and TRBJ2-7, with a possible D match to TRBD1 (5 bases). Deletions cut 1 base from V and 10 bases from J, with 20 bases between. Germline-derived CDR1 and CDR2 are GTSNPN and SVGIG (reference sequence). This CDR3 comprises 14 residues. CDR3 coding DNA: TGTGCCTGGAGTGGTTTCGTCGCAGGGATGGGTCAGTACTTC. Its translation is CAWSGFVAGMGQYF.

This chain connects TRBV7-9 to TRBJ2-3, with 9 nucleotides matching TRBD2. Germline values: CDR1 SEHNR, CDR2 FQNEAQ (reference sequence). This CDR3 region has 14 residues. Trimming at V came to 2 bases and at J to 5 bases, leaving 2 bases not matched to a gene. The CDR3 loop is CASSLRGRGDTQYF. The CDR3 DNA sequence: TGTGCCAGCAGCTTACGCGGGAGGGGAGATACGCAGTATTTT.

The gene calls are TRBV4-2 and TRBJ1-4; TRBD1 is a possible D gene (6 bases). CDR1 and CDR2 from the germline V gene are LGHNA and YNFKEQ. V was clipped by 0 bases and J by 5 bases, with 10 bases between them. CDR3 length: 15 residues. The CDR3 DNA is TGTGCCAGCAGCCAAGATCTGAGGGGGAATGAAAAACTGTTTTTT. Residues: CASSQDLRGNEKLFF.

V and J are TRBV6-1 and TRBJ1-3; 7 nucleotides line up with TRBD1. The germline V gene encodes CDR1 MNHNS and CDR2 SASEGT. After removal of 4 bases from V and 4 bases from J, the junction contained 10 bases not matched to a gene. CDR3 length equals 16 residues. CDR3 sequence (DNA): TGTGCCAGCAGTGGATACAGGGGCGAGGTCGGAAACACCATATATTTT. Translated, it gives CASSGYRGEVGNTIYF.